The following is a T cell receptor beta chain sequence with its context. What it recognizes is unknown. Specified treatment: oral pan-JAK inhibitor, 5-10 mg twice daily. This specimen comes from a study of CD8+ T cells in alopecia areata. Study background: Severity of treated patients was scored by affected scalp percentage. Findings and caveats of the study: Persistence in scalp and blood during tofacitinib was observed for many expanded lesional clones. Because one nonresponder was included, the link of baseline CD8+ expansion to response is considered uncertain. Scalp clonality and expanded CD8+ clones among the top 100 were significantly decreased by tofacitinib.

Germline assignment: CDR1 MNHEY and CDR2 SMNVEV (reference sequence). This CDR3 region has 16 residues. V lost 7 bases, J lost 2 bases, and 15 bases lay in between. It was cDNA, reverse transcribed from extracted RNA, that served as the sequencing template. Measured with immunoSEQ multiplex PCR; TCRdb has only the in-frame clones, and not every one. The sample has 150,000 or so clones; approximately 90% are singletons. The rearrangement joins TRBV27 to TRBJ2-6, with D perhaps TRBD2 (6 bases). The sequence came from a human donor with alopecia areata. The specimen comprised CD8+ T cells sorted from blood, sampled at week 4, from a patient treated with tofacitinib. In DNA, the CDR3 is TGTGCCAGCACCATGGCAGGGAGGCCTGGGGCCAACGTCCTGACTTTC. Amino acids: CASTMAGRPGANVLTF.